This T cell receptor (beta chain) was sequenced for a study of radiotherapy plus CTLA-4 blockade in lung cancer. Turning to the study itself: Objective responses were observed in less than 20% of patients, and disease control was achieved by approximately 30%.

In its sample, this clone was seen a few times. Antigen specificity is unknown. Study-wide points: In blood, after radiotherapy plus ipilimumab, tumor-derived TCR clones expanded.

Sequencing used immunoSEQ multiplex PCR; TCRdb keeps in-frame clones, though not all of them. The data hold tens of thousands of clones, with approximately 66% observed a single time. The sequence derives from a human donor with non-small cell lung cancer who had stable disease on radiotherapy plus ipilimumab. Sequenced material: peripheral blood, taken from a patient treated with radiotherapy plus ipilimumab.

The CDR3 sequence: CASSGQAYEQYF. CDR3 bases: TGTGCCAGCAGTGGGCAGGCCTACGAGCAGTACTTC. The chain couples TRBV2 to TRBJ2-7, with unresolved D. Germline V gene data show CDR1 as SNHLY and CDR2 as FYNNEI. The CDR3 contains 12 residues. V shed 4 bases and J shed 2 bases, with 6 bases lying between them.